The clone carrying this T cell receptor beta chain appeared a few times. The data belong to a study of blood T cell repertoires in COVID-19. Study-level information: Specimens from acute and convalescent COVID-19 originated in the United States, Italy and Spain. T cells, B-cell-depleted T cells, or PBMCs provided the cDNA or gDNA that served as material.

V lost 2 bases, J lost 4 bases, and 11 bases lay in between. In germline, CDR1 is MNHEY, CDR2 SVGAGI. The CDR3 is 14 residues long. As processed by the authors: Cell counts per sample came from amplifying reference gene primers. Assay: immunoSEQ multiplex PCR; the TCRdb copy retains only in-frame clones and omits some. D and trimming come from the DNA, and the V and J calls and clone size come from that table. This sample carries under 200,000 clones, around 87% of them seen once, and the ten largest clones take roughly 2.5%. Sequenced material: peripheral blood. The receptor was derived from a man between 35 and 55 years old with active or convalescent COVID-19. The rearrangement uses TRBV6-5 and TRBJ1-1, with a tentative D call TRBD1 (5 bases). The CDR3 DNA follows: TGTGCCAGCAGTTACGGGCAGGGTGGCACTGAAGCTTTCTTT. Encoded protein: CASSYGQGGTEAFF.